This T cell receptor (beta chain) was captured in a study of blood T cell repertoires in COVID-19. Method: immunoSEQ multiplex PCR; TCRdb's copy keeps in-frame clones and lacks some. This sample has over 150,000 clones, with about 80% found just once. Unmatched junction bases numbered 9, after V lost 2 bases and J lost 0 bases. Germline lookup yields CDR1 SNHLY and CDR2 FYNNEI. The CDR3 runs 19 residues. The genes are TRBV2 and TRBJ2-1; the match to TRBD2 covers 11 bases. The source is a man in his sixties with acute or convalescent COVID-19. Sequenced sample: peripheral blood. CDR3 in DNA: TGTGCCAGCAGTGAACTAGCGGGGGGCGTCCCTTCCTCCTACAATGAGCAGTTCTTC. This sequence encodes CASSELAGGVPSSYNEQFF.